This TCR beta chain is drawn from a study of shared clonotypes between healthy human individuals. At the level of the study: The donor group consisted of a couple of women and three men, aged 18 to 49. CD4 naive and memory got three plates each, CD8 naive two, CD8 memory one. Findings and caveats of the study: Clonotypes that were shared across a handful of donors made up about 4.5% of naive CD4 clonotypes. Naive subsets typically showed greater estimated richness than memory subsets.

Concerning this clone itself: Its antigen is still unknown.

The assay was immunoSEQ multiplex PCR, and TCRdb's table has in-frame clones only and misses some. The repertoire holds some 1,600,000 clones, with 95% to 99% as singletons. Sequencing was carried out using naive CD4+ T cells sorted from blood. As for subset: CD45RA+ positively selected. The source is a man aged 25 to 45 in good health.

The CDR3 sequence is CASSEALAGGSYEQYF. The CDR3 nucleotides are TGTGCCAGCAGTGAAGCGCTAGCGGGAGGTTCCTACGAGCAGTACTTC. The chain links TRBV6-1 to TRBJ2-7; 11 nucleotides line up with TRBD2. The CDR3 is 16 residues long. CDR1 and CDR2 from the germline V gene are MNHNS and SASEGT. The J segment lost 1 base and the V segment lost 0 bases, leaving 2 bases of the junction unmatched.